This TCR beta chain was captured in a study of blood T cell repertoires in COVID-19. CDR3 size: 15 residues. With 2 bases clipped from V and 5 bases from J, the junction kept 5 bases outside the gene matches. Germline V gene data show CDR1 as SGHNT and CDR2 as YYREEE (reference sequence). Sequenced by immunoSEQ multiplex PCR; TCRdb stores in-frame clones only, minus some. The table shows tens of thousands of clones, with around nine tenths occurring only once. The source of this sequence is a man between 35 and 55 years old with COVID-19, enrolled during active disease. Material: peripheral blood. The rearrangement joins TRBV5-4 to TRBJ2-1; 9 bases are shared with TRBD1. The CDR3 nucleotides are TGTGCCAGCAGCTTTTGGGACAGGGTCAACAATGAGCAGTTCTTC. Its protein product is CASSFWDRVNNEQFF.